Listed below are T cell receptor beta chains from one sample, sequenced in a study of blood T cell repertoires in COVID-19. Using immunoSEQ multiplex PCR, the repertoire was profiled, and TCRdb retains in-frame clones only, with some absent. The table lists hundreds of thousands of clones, roughly 80% of them singletons. Sequencing input: PBMCs or T cells enriched from blood (not recorded which). These receptors were taken from a man in his forties who had been exposed to COVID-19. Each CDR3 is given with its conserved first and last residue. A D gene is named only where the DNA matches it firmly. Some rows have no size entry. The others give once, few or many, or a class for an expanded clone.

abundance: .
len: 14
j_gene: TRBJ1-5
d_gene: TRBD1
v_gene: TRBV30
CDR3aa: CAWSQGAGEQPQHF
CDR3nt: TGTGCCTGGAGTCAGGGGGCTGGTGAACAGCCCCAGCATTTT

abundance: .
len: 17
j_gene: TRBJ2-1
d_gene: TRBD2
v_gene: TRBV6-1
CDR3aa: CASSAQAASGLAGLGFF
CDR3nt: TGTGCCAGCAGTGCTCAGGCGGCGTCGGGACTAGCGGGGCTAGGATTCTTC

abundance: .
len: 15
j_gene: TRBJ2-3
d_gene: .
v_gene: TRBV27
CDR3aa: CASSLQGPRTDTQYF
CDR3nt: TGTGCCAGCAGTCTACAGGGTCCTCGAACAGATACGCAGTATTTT

abundance: .
len: 12
j_gene: TRBJ1-5
d_gene: .
v_gene: TRBV12-3/TRBV12-4
CDR3aa: CASRYSNQPQHF
CDR3nt: TGTGCCAGCAGATATAGCAATCAGCCCCAGCATTTT

abundance: .
len: 15
j_gene: TRBJ1-2
d_gene: .
v_gene: TRBV4-1
CDR3aa: CASSQEERGPYGYTF
CDR3nt: TGCGCCAGCAGCCAAGAGGAGCGAGGGCCCTATGGCTACACCTTC

abundance: .
len: 15
j_gene: TRBJ1-4
d_gene: .
v_gene: TRBV24-1
CDR3aa: CATQPDPPSGEKLFF
CDR3nt: TGTGCCACCCAACCTGACCCACCCAGCGGTGAAAAACTGTTTTTT

abundance: .
len: 22
j_gene: TRBJ2-1
d_gene: TRBD2
v_gene: TRBV14
CDR3aa: CASSQGITGGQGTSGSFGEQFF
CDR3nt: TGTGCCAGCAGCCAAGGTATAACCGGGGGACAAGGGACTAGCGGGAGTTTTGGTGAGCAGTTCTTC

abundance: .
len: 15
j_gene: TRBJ1-2
d_gene: TRBD1
v_gene: TRBV4-1
CDR3aa: CASSQGAGTAYGYTF
CDR3nt: TGCGCCAGCAGCCAAGGGGCCGGGACAGCCTATGGCTACACCTTC

abundance: .
len: 16
j_gene: TRBJ2-7
d_gene: .
v_gene: TRBV21-1
CDR3aa: CASSVPGTSGTIEQYF
CDR3nt: TGTGCCAGCAGCGTCCCCGGGACTAGCGGCACCATCGAGCAGTACTTC

abundance: .
len: 16
j_gene: TRBJ2-1
d_gene: TRBD2
v_gene: TRBV9
CDR3aa: CASSPGLAGGRDEQFF
CDR3nt: TGTGCCAGCAGCCCAGGACTAGCGGGAGGGCGGGATGAGCAGTTCTTC

abundance: once
len: 19
j_gene: TRBJ2-3
d_gene: .
v_gene: TRBV21-1
CDR3aa: CASSPPMDRRSVSTDTQYF
CDR3nt: TGTGCCAGCAGTCCACCTATGGACAGGCGGTCGGTAAGCACAGATACGCAGTATTTT

abundance: .
len: 20
j_gene: TRBJ2-2
d_gene: TRBD1
v_gene: TRBV6-1
CDR3aa: CASSARGGQGALHRFWELFF
CDR3nt: TGTGCCAGCAGTGCACGGGGCGGGCAGGGGGCCCTCCACCGCTTCTGGGAGCTGTTTTTT

abundance: .
len: 14
j_gene: TRBJ2-7
d_gene: .
v_gene: TRBV7-9
CDR3aa: CASSLGLPPYEQYF
CDR3nt: TGTGCCAGCAGCTTGGGACTCCCACCCTACGAGCAGTACTTC

abundance: .
len: 15
j_gene: TRBJ1-2
d_gene: TRBD1
v_gene: TRBV5-1
CDR3aa: CASTSVGTGTYGYTF
CDR3nt: TGCGCCAGCACCTCGGTTGGGACAGGGACCTATGGCTACACCTTC

abundance: .
len: 14
j_gene: TRBJ1-6
d_gene: .
v_gene: TRBV30
CDR3aa: CAWSRGAYNSPLHF
CDR3nt: TGTGCCTGGTCCAGGGGCGCCTATAATTCACCCCTCCACTTT

abundance: .
len: 12
j_gene: TRBJ1-2
d_gene: TRBD1
v_gene: TRBV6-5
CDR3aa: CASSTTGSGYTF
CDR3nt: TGTGCCAGCAGTACGACAGGGAGTGGCTACACCTTC

abundance: few
len: 17
j_gene: TRBJ2-3
d_gene: TRBD2
v_gene: TRBV5-1
CDR3aa: CASRSGGAGGVADTQYF
CDR3nt: TGCGCCAGCAGATCGGGTGGAGCGGGAGGGGTTGCAGATACGCAGTATTTT

abundance: .
len: 14
j_gene: TRBJ1-5
d_gene: .
v_gene: TRBV5-5
CDR3aa: CASSPTNPAEPQHF
CDR3nt: TGTGCCAGCAGCCCGACTAATCCCGCCGAGCCCCAGCATTTT

abundance: .
len: 16
j_gene: TRBJ2-7
d_gene: TRBD2
v_gene: TRBV10-3
CDR3aa: CAIRTSGSPSPYEQYF
CDR3nt: TGTGCCATACGGACTAGCGGGAGTCCTTCTCCCTACGAGCAGTACTTC

abundance: .
len: 13
j_gene: TRBJ2-7
d_gene: TRBD1
v_gene: TRBV9
CDR3aa: CASSWDSGHEQYF
CDR3nt: TGTGCCAGCAGCTGGGACAGTGGCCACGAGCAGTACTTC

abundance: .
len: 20
j_gene: TRBJ2-2
d_gene: TRBD2
v_gene: TRBV10-3
CDR3aa: CAISPARAILAGGNTGELFF
CDR3nt: TGTGCCATCAGTCCCGCGAGGGCCATCCTAGCGGGAGGGAATACCGGGGAGCTGTTTTTT

abundance: .
len: 15
j_gene: TRBJ2-1
d_gene: TRBD2
v_gene: TRBV7-3
CDR3aa: CASSLLGGSYNEQFF
CDR3nt: TGTGCCAGCAGCTTGTTAGGCGGGAGCTACAATGAGCAGTTCTTC

abundance: few
len: 14
j_gene: TRBJ2-7
d_gene: TRBD2
v_gene: TRBV25-1
CDR3aa: CATRRAGGSYEQYF
CDR3nt: TGTGCCACCCGACGGGCGGGAGGCTCCTACGAGCAGTACTTC

abundance: once
len: 15
j_gene: TRBJ2-3
d_gene: TRBD2
v_gene: TRBV7-8
CDR3aa: CASSAGLAGTDTQYF
CDR3nt: TGTGCCAGCAGCGCGGGACTAGCGGGAACAGATACGCAGTATTTT

abundance: .
len: 15
j_gene: TRBJ2-3
d_gene: .
v_gene: TRBV7-2
CDR3aa: CASSPGIGGRSTQYF
CDR3nt: TGTGCCAGCAGCCCTGGGATAGGGGGACGGAGTACGCAGTATTTT